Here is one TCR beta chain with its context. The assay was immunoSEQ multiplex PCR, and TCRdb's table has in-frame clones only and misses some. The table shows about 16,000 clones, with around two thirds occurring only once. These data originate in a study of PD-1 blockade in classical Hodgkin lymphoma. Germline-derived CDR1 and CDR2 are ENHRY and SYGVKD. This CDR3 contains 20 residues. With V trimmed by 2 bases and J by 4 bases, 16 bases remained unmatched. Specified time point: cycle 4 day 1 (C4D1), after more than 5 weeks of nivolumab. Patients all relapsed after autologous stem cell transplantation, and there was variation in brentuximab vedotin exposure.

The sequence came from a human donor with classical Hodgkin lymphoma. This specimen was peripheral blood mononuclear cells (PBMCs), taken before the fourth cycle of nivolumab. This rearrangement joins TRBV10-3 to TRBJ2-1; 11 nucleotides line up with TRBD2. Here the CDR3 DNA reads TGTGCCATCAGTGAGCCTAGGACTAGCGGGCAGATATTATTATACAATGAGCAGTTCTTC. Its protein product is CAISEPRTSGQILLYNEQFF.